The T cell receptor beta chain under discussion was sequenced for a study of CD8+CD57+ T cells in acquired aplastic anemia. Study-level information: Sorted cells (CD4+ and CD8+) yielded DNA amounts that averaged approximately 3.1 ug. For CD4+ cells, healthy donors had an average of about 9.9 million reads.

According to the study, genomic DNA was the template for TCR beta VDJ and CDR3 profiling. TCRdb redid the calling of the reads with MiXCR, one entry per CDR3 protein. This sample has 95,000 to 120,000 distinct CDR3 sequences; 50% to 65% occur once, and the top ten carry about a third. Study-wide points: The study identified more than 25 CD8+ CDR3 sequences shared by patients and controls.

This CDR3 has 13 amino acids. Germline V gives CDR1 SGHVS, CDR2 FQNEAQ. Trimming cost V 3 bases and J 2 bases, with 8 bases left between them. This clonotype was recorded many times. Its antigen is currently unknown. This TCR came from a human donor in good health, serving as a control. The sample consisted of sorted CD4+, CD8+, or CD8+CD57+ T cells (not recorded which) from PBMCs. This rearrangement joins TRBV7-8 to TRBJ2-7; D possibly corresponds to TRBD1 (5 bases). The CDR3 is CASSFWGPYEQYF. CDR3 DNA: TGTGCCAGCAGCTTTTGGGGCCCCTACGAGCAGTACTTC. Supplemented by reference TRBV7-8 and TRBJ2-7, the full variable domain reads GAGVSQSPRYKVAKRGQDVALRCDPISGHVSLFWYQQALGQGPEFLTYFQNEAQLDKSGLPSDRFFAERPEGSVSTLKIQRTQQEDSAVYLCASSFWGPYEQYFGPGTRLTVT.